The 5 T cell receptor beta chains listed next were all sequenced from one sample in a study of glioma-infiltrating T cells. Using RNA template, CDR3s of TCR alpha and beta were amplified with iRepertoire arm-PCR. TCRdb re-derived calls from the multiplex PCR reads in MiXCR, one entry per CDR3 protein. The sample records under 200,000 distinct CDR3 sequences, roughly two fifths being singletons. Sample: glioma tissue, nonneoplastic brain tissue, or PBMCs (not recorded which). These receptors came from a human donor with low-grade glioma or glioblastoma, undergoing nonglioma brain surgery, or in good health (not recorded which).

This clonotype was recorded at least ten times. The CDR3 nucleotides are TGTGCCAGCAGCTGGGGACTACAAGAGACCCAGTACTTC. Protein product: CASSWGLQETQYF. V usage is TRBV28 and J usage is TRBJ2-5; the match to TRBD2 covers 7 bases. V gave up 6 bases and J gave up 2 bases; unmatched junction bases: 3. The length of the CDR3 is 13 residues. In germline, CDR1 is MDHEN, CDR2 SYDVKM.

This clonotype was picked up many times. The chain links TRBV20-1 to TRBJ2-2; D unclear. V was clipped by 7 bases and J by 0 bases, with 9 bases between them. The CDR3 runs 13 residues. The germline V gene encodes CDR1 DFQATT and CDR2 SNEGSKA (reference sequence). CDR3 protein: CSVTLTNTGELFF. CDR3 in DNA: TGCAGTGTGACCCTCACGAACACCGGGGAGCTGTTTTTT.

V and J are TRBV4-2 and TRBJ1-5, with TRBD1 matching 8 bases. The germline gives CDR1 LGHNA, CDR2 YNFKEQ. The CDR3 is 16 amino acids. The J segment lost 0 bases and the V segment lost 4 bases, leaving 5 bases of the junction unmatched. CDR3 amino acids: CASSREGQGSNQPQHF. The CDR3 DNA reads as TGTGCCAGCAGCCGGGAAGGACAGGGTAGCAATCAGCCCCAGCATTTT.

Concerning this clonotype itself: Possible read error: a much larger clone is one base away. The V and J genes are TRBV28 and TRBJ2-3; a weak D match, TRBD1 (6 bases). Germline V gene lookup returns CDR1 MDHEN and CDR2 SYDVKM. The V end was cut by 5 bases, the J end by 5 bases, with 23 bases between. CDR3 length: 17 residues. The CDR3 DNA reads TGTGCCAGCAGTCCCAACAGGGTGGGGTTGACCAAAGATACGCAGTATTTT. Protein: CASSPNRVGLTKDTQYF. Together with reference TRBV28 and TRBJ2-3, the CDR3 gives the full variable domain: DVKVTQSSRYLVKRTGEKVFLECVQDMDHENMFWYRQDPGLGLRLIYFSYDVKMKEKGDIPEGYSVSREKKERFSLILESASTNQTSMYLCASSPNRVGLTKDTQYFGPGTRLTVL.

Worth noting for this clonotype: A much larger clone is a single base away; this may be a read error. The chain has TRBV19 and TRBJ1-1, with no clear D. From germline, CDR1 is LNHDA and CDR2 SQIVND (reference sequence). The CDR3 is 13 amino acids. CDR3 in DNA: TGTGCCAGTAAGGTCACGAAGAACACTAAAGCTTTCTTT. It codes for CASKVTKNTKAFF.